What follows are 12 T cell receptor beta chains derived from one specimen sequenced in a study of CD8+ T cells in alopecia areata. The sequencing template was cDNA reverse transcribed from extracted RNA. Repertoires were generated with immunoSEQ multiplex PCR, while TCRdb's copy carries only in-frame clones and drops some. The sample gives some 190,000 clones, less than 65% of which show up once; over 1% is in the top ten. Treatment reported: oral pan-JAK inhibitor, 5-10 mg twice daily. The source material was CD4+ T cells sorted from blood, sampled at week 24, from a patient treated with tofacitinib. The receptors shown here come from a human donor with alopecia areata.

The table lists this clone with a few counts. The V call is TRBV6-1, the J call TRBJ2-3, with 7 bases fitting TRBD1. Germline lookup yields CDR1 MNHNS and CDR2 SASEGT. The trim removed 4 bases at V and 2 bases at J, leaving 9 bases unmatched. The CDR3 covers 16 residues. CDR3 amino acids: CASSVDRALNTDTQYF. Here the CDR3 DNA reads TGTGCCAGCAGTGTTGACAGGGCCTTAAACACAGATACGCAGTATTTT.

The chain links TRBV7-2 to TRBJ2-7; no firm D call. The CDR3 contains 11 residues. V lost 5 bases and J 6 bases, leaving 8 bases between the germline ends. From germline, CDR1 is SGHTA and CDR2 FQGNSA. This CDR3 reads CASSRSSEQYF. CDR3 bases: TGTGCCAGCAGCCGATCTAGCGAGCAGTACTTC.

In its sample, this clone was seen a few times. The rearrangement links TRBV5-1 to TRBJ1-1; D remains ambiguous. Germline CDR1 reads SGHRS; CDR2 reads YFSETQ. Trimming pared 4 bases from V and 5 bases from J, leaving 12 bases between. This CDR3 is 13 amino acids long. CDR3 in DNA: TGCGCCAGCAGCACCCCTGGGGAAACTGAAGCTTTCTTT. Translating it yields CASSTPGETEAFF.

The rearrangement joins TRBV29-1 to TRBJ2-4; 8 bases match TRBD1. This CDR3 spans 15 amino acids. Germline V gives CDR1 SQVTM, CDR2 ANQGSEA. Unmatched junction bases numbered 7, after V lost 0 bases and J lost 6 bases. CDR3 nucleotides: TGCAGCGTTGAAGAGGTGCAGGGGGCAGGAAACATTCAGTACTTC. It is translated as CSVEEVQGAGNIQYF.

The rearrangement links TRBV29-1 to TRBJ1-6, with D uncertain. This CDR3 is 12 amino acids long. V gave up 5 bases and J gave up 7 bases, with 9 bases separating them. Per the germline V gene, CDR1 is SQVTM and CDR2 is ANQGSEA. CDR3 amino acids: CSVREGNSPLHF. The CDR3 nucleotides read TGCAGCGTTCGGGAGGGCAATTCACCCCTCCACTTT.

The rearrangement joins TRBV19 to TRBJ1-5; 7 positions match TRBD1. The CDR3 has 14 amino acids. The germline gives CDR1 LNHDA, CDR2 SQIVND (reference sequence). With 7 bases clipped from V and 7 bases from J, the junction kept 10 bases outside the gene matches. CDR3 DNA: TGTGCCAGTAATTCACAGGGGAATTTGCAGCCCCAGCATTTT. Encoded protein: CASNSQGNLQPQHF.

The V call is TRBV6-6, the J call TRBJ2-7; D uncertain. The CDR3 runs to 12 residues. V was shortened by 6 bases and J by 4 bases, with 10 bases between the two germline ends. Per germline, CDR1 MNHNY and CDR2 SVGAGI (reference sequence). The chain's CDR3 is CASSPLLYEQYF. CDR3 coding DNA: TGTGCCAGCAGCCCCCTCCTGTACGAGCAGTACTTC.

The genes are TRBV7-6 and TRBJ1-6, with D perhaps TRBD1 (5 bases). The CDR3 is 13 amino acids. Looked up from germline, CDR1 is SGHVS and CDR2 is FNYEAQ. The ends were cut back, 1 base at V and 10 bases at J, with 8 bases in the middle. The CDR3, as DNA: TGTGCCAGCAGCTTAGGTGGGGGGTCACCCCTCCACTTT. Translation: CASSLGGGSPLHF.

This rearrangement joins TRBV5-1 to TRBJ1-2; possible D gene TRBD1, 6 bases. The germline CDR1 and CDR2 sequences are SGHRS and YFSETQ. V lost 0 bases, J lost 4 bases, and 10 bases lay in between. The CDR3 sequence is 14 residues long. The CDR3 reads CASSLDRAGYGYTF. In nucleotides, the CDR3 is TGCGCCAGCAGCTTGGACAGGGCGGGCTATGGCTACACCTTC.

Regarding this clone: The same CDR3 arises from other DNA sequences in this sample as well. This chain joins TRBV29-1 and TRBJ2-3; D unresolved. This CDR3 is 12 amino acids long. With 2 bases removed from V and 1 base from J, the gap between germline ends came to 4 bases. Germline CDR1 reads SQVTM; CDR2 reads ANQGSEA. In nucleotides, the CDR3 is TGCAGCGTTGAAACTGGCACAGATACGCAGTATTTT. This encodes CSVETGTDTQYF.

V gene TRBV4-1 combines with J gene TRBJ2-7; D call uncertain. The CDR3 is 13 residues long. Trimming left V 0 bases short and J 5 bases short, with 8 bases between. CDR1 is MGHRA, CDR2 YSYEKL, per germline. This chain's CDR3 is CASSQEVWNEQYF. The CDR3 DNA follows: TGCGCCAGCAGCCAAGAGGTTTGGAACGAGCAGTACTTC.

This chain uses TRBV29-1 with TRBJ2-7; 10 bases are shared with TRBD1. Germline CDR1 SQVTM, CDR2 ANQGSEA. The CDR3 loop spans 13 amino acids. The J segment lost 5 bases and the V segment lost 6 bases, leaving 7 bases of the junction unmatched. The CDR3 DNA follows: TGCAGCGTCGGAGCGACAGGGGGCCACGAGCAGTACTTC. It yields the protein CSVGATGGHEQYF.